Following are 2 T cell receptor beta chains from one sample sequenced in a study of T cell changes during pregnancy in multiple sclerosis. Using immunoSEQ multiplex PCR, the repertoire was profiled, and TCRdb retains in-frame clones only, with some absent. The repertoire holds 75,000 to 80,000 clones, with approximately 91% as singletons. Sequences were derived from peripheral blood, sampled before pregnancy. All receptors come from a female donor with multiple sclerosis, enrolled in a pregnancy study.

The V and J genes are TRBV10-1 and TRBJ2-5, with TRBD2 matching over 9 bases. The germline gives CDR1 WNHNN, CDR2 SYGVQD (reference sequence). There are 16 residues in the CDR3. The V and J ends lost 4 bases and 0 bases, in that order; junction bases with no gene match: 6. DNA for the CDR3: TGCGCCAGCAGTGTTGGTGCGGGGGGGTACCAAGAGACCCAGTACTTC. It yields the protein CASSVGAGGYQETQYF.

This chain uses TRBV2 with TRBJ2-3; weak D call: TRBD2 (5 bases). Germline loops: CDR1 SNHLY, CDR2 FYNNEI. This CDR3 comprises 15 residues. Trimming left V 4 bases short and J 1 base short, with 12 bases between. The CDR3 protein is CASSGIGKGTDTQYF. The CDR3 DNA follows: TGTGCCAGCAGTGGGATCGGGAAAGGCACAGATACGCAGTATTTT.